The rows below give T cell receptor beta chains drawn from one sample of a study of cytomegalovirus exposure and HLA in healthy donors. Assay: immunoSEQ multiplex PCR; the TCRdb copy retains only in-frame clones and omits some. The sample carries fewer than 45,000 clones, 60% to 80% recorded once. The sample comprised PBMCs. The receptors here all came from a woman aged 25 to 39 in good health and CMV-seropositive. CDR3s leave out the opening cysteine and the closing phenylalanine or tryptophan. The D gene is left open where the match is weak.

d_gene,j_gene,v_gene,CDR3aa
NA,TRBJ1-1,TRBV5-6,ASSLQGTEAF
NA,TRBJ1-1,TRBV9,ASSVARNTEAF
NA,TRBJ1-2,TRBV27,ASRNTGRQGGYT
TRBD1,TRBJ2-3,TRBV11-3,ASSSRGRDTQY
NA,NA,TRBV6-1,ASGPHSYEQY
TRBD1,TRBJ1-1,TRBV4-1,ASSPGTGRMNTEAF
NA,TRBJ2-7,TRBV5-1,ASMGASYEQY
NA,TRBJ1-1,TRBV2,ASSEWGKNTEAF
TRBD1,TRBJ1-1,TRBV5-4,ASSLGGQGTRKAF
NA,TRBJ1-1,TRBV5-8,ASSLGHHGWREAF
TRBD1,TRBJ1-1,TRBV5-4,ASSVTGGSDTEAF
TRBD1,TRBJ2-3,TRBV9,ASSAQVGTGFHTQY
TRBD1,TRBJ1-5,TRBV7-2,ASSPTGGNQPQH
NA,TRBJ1-4,TRBV6-1,ASSRGQLNEKLF
NA,TRBJ2-5,TRBV7-9,ASSLRAGYQETQY
TRBD2,TRBJ2-1,TRBV7-9,ASSTPGGRGDEQF
TRBD2,TRBJ2-1,TRBV18,ASSLGGGYNEQF
NA,TRBJ1-6,TRBV19,ASTSASSYNSPLH
NA,TRBJ1-3,TRBV10-3,ASQQGTIY
TRBD2,TRBJ2-7,TRBV9,ASSVHSGRNYEQY
TRBD2,TRBJ2-2,TRBV7-2,ASSVGTSGATGELF
NA,TRBJ1-1,TRBV18,ASSPRGDTEAF
NA,TRBJ2-3,TRBV7-9,ASSLAVGDPDTQY
TRBD1,TRBJ2-5,TRBV6-1,ASREGVTGVETQY
NA,TRBJ2-1,TRBV28,ASSLIMQGGNEQF
TRBD1,TRBJ2-1,TRBV6-6,ASRDRSNNEQF
NA,TRBJ1-6,TRBV19,ASRESRSSYNSPLH
TRBD2,TRBJ2-1,TRBV5-6,ASSLLAGANEQF
NA,TRBJ1-2,TRBV2,ASSAQGHNYGYT
NA,TRBJ1-5,TRBV7-6,ASSLAAGGAGGQPQH
NA,TRBJ1-5,TRBV18,ASSPWSDQPQH
TRBD1,TRBJ1-1,TRBV10-3,AISEQGLKTEAF
TRBD2,TRBJ2-3,TRBV2,ASSLSGGADTQY
NA,TRBJ2-1,TRBV11-2,ASRAAGLAYNEQF
TRBD2,TRBJ2-1,TRBV5-1,ASSTGGGNEQF
NA,TRBJ1-3,TRBV2,ASSATVSSGNTIY
NA,TRBJ1-1,TRBV27,ASSLSRGNSEAF
NA,TRBJ1-2,TRBV4-2,ASSQPPWGEEEGGYT
NA,TRBJ2-7,TRBV30,AWSWWEDSYEQY
TRBD1,TRBJ1-1,TRBV7-8,ASTYPGGTEAF
NA,TRBJ2-7,TRBV28,ASTPRMGQVRYEQY
TRBD2,TRBJ2-1,TRBV10-1,ASSSELAGLNEQF
NA,TRBJ2-3,TRBV9,ASSERTGDTQY
NA,TRBJ2-7,TRBV4-1,ASSQDFGGSYEQY
TRBD2,TRBJ2-1,TRBV7-3,ASSLSLAAGNEQF
TRBD1,TRBJ1-1,TRBV6-6,ASSSRQGAEAF
NA,TRBJ1-2,TRBV6-5,ASRPYGEGDYGYT
NA,NA,TRBV10-1,ASSEGGTTYEQY
TRBD1,TRBJ1-4,TRBV28,ASTQGGSGEKLF
TRBD1,TRBJ1-2,TRBV6-5,ASSWGQGKYGYT
TRBD1,TRBJ2-6,TRBV4-2,ASSRDRGVFSGANVLT
NA,TRBJ2-3,TRBV13,ASSPRDTDTQY
NA,TRBJ2-1,TRBV6-6,ASTYPPGNEQF
NA,TRBJ1-2,TRBV30,AWSLAGVSNYGYT
NA,TRBJ1-6,TRBV7-9,SSSLALSALH
NA,TRBJ2-3,TRBV4-2,ASSPRLNTDTQY
TRBD1,TRBJ1-3,TRBV10-1,ASSEGQGTGNTIY
TRBD2,TRBJ2-2,TRBV7-3,ASSPGTSPGELF